This T cell receptor beta chain was identified in a study of cytomegalovirus exposure and HLA in healthy donors. Study observations and caveats: A later analysis by the authors found several of the most significant clusters apparently linked to common viral pathogens.

The CDR3 has 15 amino acids. Germline-derived CDR1 and CDR2 are MNHEY and SMNVEV (reference sequence). Trimming at V came to 4 bases and at J to 3 bases, leaving 8 bases not matched to a gene. With regard to this clone: Its specificity is not known.

Both 60 Vbeta primers and 13 Jbeta primers went into the PCR. The assay was immunoSEQ multiplex PCR, and TCRdb's table has in-frame clones only and misses some. The repertoire has 85,000 to 100,000 clones, roughly 86% of them found once; the top ten carry roughly 5.9%. The sequence derives from a woman aged 18-29 years in good health and CMV-seropositive. Sequenced material: PBMCs. The chain carries TRBV27 and TRBJ2-7; 8 nucleotides agree with TRBD1. The CDR3 DNA reads as TGTGCCAGCAGTTCCCAGCCCAGGGGGCACTACGAGCAGTACTTC. This codes for CASSSQPRGHYEQYF.